The 12 T cell receptor beta chains reported below all come from one sample, sequenced in a study of T-cell reconstitution after alpha-beta-depleted transplantation in children. Construction of the TCRbeta library involved unique molecular identifiers. TCRdb re-derived calls from the PCR reads in MiXCR, one entry per CDR3 protein. The sample records roughly 120,000 distinct CDR3 sequences, 20% to 25% being singletons. Sequenced material: PBMCs, mostly from graft donor cells, taken 180 days after TCRalphabeta/CD19-depleted stem cell transplant. The source is a male patient between 2 and 9 years old who had a stem cell transplant for chronic granulomatous disease, so the T cells may come from the graft donor.

This clonotype showed up many times. V gene TRBV18 combines with J gene TRBJ1-2; D is uncertain. The CDR3 is 14 amino acids. With 4 bases removed from V and 4 bases from J, the gap between germline ends came to 13 bases. Germline V gene data show CDR1 as KGHSH and CDR2 as LQKENI. CDR3 nucleotide sequence: TGTGCCAGCTCACAAGAGCTTATGGGCTATGGCTACACCTTC. Protein sequence: CASSQELMGYGYTF. Full variable domain (missing parts from reference TRBV18 and TRBJ1-2): NAGVMQNPRHLVRRRGQEARLRCSPMKGHSHVYWYRQLPEEGLKFMVYLQKENIIDESGMPKERFSAEFPKEGPSILRIQQVVRGDSAAYFCASSQELMGYGYTFGSGTRLTVV.

This clonotype showed up many times. The gene calls are TRBV20-1 and TRBJ2-7; TRBD2 matches 8 bases. V was pared by 4 bases and J by 1 base, with 12 bases of the junction left unmatched. Germline V gene lookup returns CDR1 DFQATT and CDR2 SNEGSKA (reference sequence). The length of the CDR3 is 16 residues. The CDR3 DNA follows: TGCAGTGCTAACGATCAAGGACGGGGGGGATCCTACGAGCAGTACTTC. Translation: CSANDQGRGGSYEQYF.

This clonotype was recorded many times. The J gene is TRBJ2-1, the V gene TRBV5-5; perhaps TRBD2 as D (6 bases). CDR1 is SGHKS, CDR2 YYEKEE, per germline (reference sequence). The CDR3 totals 17 residues. The V and J ends lost 4 bases and 8 bases respectively, with 25 bases between them. CDR3 loop: CASSLPLVGGARDEQFF. The CDR3, as DNA: TGTGCCAGCAGCCTACCTCTAGTTGGCGGGGCCAGGGATGAGCAGTTCTTC. Filled out from reference TRBV5-5 and TRBJ2-1, the complete variable domain reads DAGVTQSPTHLIKTRGQQVTLRCSPISGHKSVSWYQQVLGQGPQFIFQYYEKEERGRGNFPDRFSARQFPNYSSELNVNALLLGDSALYLCASSLPLVGGARDEQFFGPGTRLTVL.

J is TRBJ1-2 and V is TRBV10-3, with 8 bases that match TRBD1. This CDR3 has 16 amino acids. V trimming: 0 bases; J trimming: 8 bases; junction bases outside the gene matches: 11. Germline values: CDR1 ENHRY, CDR2 SYGVKD. In DNA, the CDR3 is TGTGCCATCAGTGAGTCCTTGGACAGGGCCCTTGAGGGCTACACCTTC. Its translation: CAISESLDRALEGYTF.

The chain couples TRBV5-4 to TRBJ2-7; possibly TRBD2 for D (7 bases). Germline-derived CDR1 and CDR2 are SGHNT and YYREEE (reference sequence). The ends were cut back, 4 bases at V and 3 bases at J, with 20 bases in the middle. The CDR3 extends over 16 amino acids. The CDR3 loop reads CASSRFRPGGLYEQYF. CDR3 nucleotides: TGTGCCAGCAGCCGATTCAGACCCGGGGGGCTCTACGAGCAGTACTTC. The entire variable domain, with the rest obtained from reference TRBV5-4 and TRBJ2-7, is as follows: ETGVTQSPTHLIKTRGQQVTLRCSSQSGHNTVSWYQQALGQGPQFIFQYYREEENGRGNFPPRFSGLQFPNYSSELNVNALELDDSALYLCASSRFRPGGLYEQYFGPGTRLTVT.

The rearrangement links TRBV29-1 to TRBJ2-7; D ambiguous. V lost 3 bases and J lost 2, with 11 bases in between. CDR1 and CDR2 from the germline V gene are SQVTM and ANQGSEA. CDR3 size: 13 residues. DNA for the CDR3: TGCAGCGTTGACCTGGGATCAGCCTACGAGCAGTACTTC. This gives the protein CSVDLGSAYEQYF.

This clonotype was counted ten times or more. The chain is built from TRBV20-1 and TRBJ2-1; no definite D call. With 3 bases removed from V and 7 bases from J, the gap between germline ends came to 7 bases. CDR3 length equals 11 residues. Germline CDR1 and CDR2: DFQATT and SNEGSKA (reference sequence). The CDR3 region has the DNA TGCAGTGCTAGTACTGTGAATGAGCAGTTCTTC. Amino acids: CSASTVNEQFF.

This chain links TRBV10-3 with TRBJ2-5; D possibly corresponds to TRBD2 (6 bases). The CDR3 runs to 11 residues. Trimming took 8 bases from V and 5 from J, leaving 9 bases between them. CDR1 and CDR2 (germline): ENHRY, SYGVKD. CDR3: CAIGSGETQYF. The CDR3 DNA sequence: TGTGCCATCGGAAGCGGGGAGACCCAGTACTTC.

This clonotype appeared a few times. V and J are TRBV12-3 or TRBV12-4 and TRBJ2-7, with 7 nucleotides matching TRBD1. V lost 3 bases to trimming and J lost 2 bases; unmatched junction nucleotides: 4. CDR3 size: 14 residues. CDR3 nucleotides: TGTGCCAGCAGTTTTGGGGACAGCCCCTACGAGCAGTACTTC. This encodes CASSFGDSPYEQYF.

This clonotype turned up a few times. The chain is built from TRBV20-1 and TRBJ2-3, with TRBD1 identical over 8 bases. The V gene end was trimmed by 5 bases and the J gene end by 4 bases; junction bases not matched to a gene: 14. Germline values: CDR1 DFQATT, CDR2 SNEGSKA (reference sequence). The CDR3 sequence is 16 residues long. CDR3 nucleotide sequence: TGCAGTGCTCCTACGAAATCGGACAGGGCGTCAGATACGCAGTATTTT. The encoded protein is CSAPTKSDRASDTQYF.

For this clonotype: In this CDR3 the conserved last residue, phenylalanine or tryptophan, is missing, so a read error is likely. Because the CDR3's place on the DNA is in doubt, the DNA is left out and the CDR3 is given as listed by TCRdb. This chain connects TRBV5-6 to TRBJ2-1; TRBD1, the D gene given by the table, was not confirmed from the DNA. A total of 12 residues make up the CDR3, ends included. Germline CDR1 reads SGHDT; CDR2 reads YYEEEE. The CDR3 sequence is CASSSGTGTSNV.

V usage is TRBV25-1 and J usage is TRBJ2-1; the D is unclear. This CDR3 region has 11 residues. CDR1 and CDR2 (germline): MGHDK, SYGVNS. Between the trimmed V and J ends, which lost 7 bases and 4 bases, there was a span of 5 bases. The CDR3 loop is CASILYNEQFF. CDR3 DNA: TGTGCCAGCATCCTGTACAATGAGCAGTTCTTC.